These 22 T cell receptor beta chains originate from one sample sequenced in a study of T cell responses to AZD1222 COVID-19 vaccine. TCRdb's copy holds only in-frame clones and misses some; the assay was immunoSEQ multiplex PCR. The sample lists more than 150,000 clones; approximately 90% were seen once. The sequences come from peripheral blood, collected 28 days after the second AZD1222 dose. The receptors stem from an adult who received the AZD1222 COVID-19 vaccine.

The rearrangement uses TRBV14 and TRBJ1-5; D is ambiguous. CDR1 is SGHDN, CDR2 FVKESK, per germline. The CDR3 consists of 12 residues. Trimming pared 1 base from V and 5 bases from J, leaving 3 bases between. Here the CDR3 reads CASSQGYQPQHF. The CDR3 DNA reads as TGTGCCAGCAGCCAAGGCTATCAGCCCCAGCATTTT.

The V gene is TRBV18, the J gene TRBJ1-4, with D tentatively TRBD1 (6 bases). The CDR3 is 13 residues long. Trimming removed 1 base at V and 12 bases at J, with 12 bases between. Germline assignment: CDR1 KGHSH and CDR2 LQKENI. The CDR3 here is CASSPQEQGELFF. In DNA, the CDR3 is TGTGCCAGCTCACCACAAGAACAGGGAGAACTGTTTTTT.

The rearrangement joins TRBV30 to TRBJ1-1; D ambiguous. The V and J ends lost 2 bases and 1 base respectively, with 5 bases between them. The CDR3 is 12 residues long. CDR1 and CDR2 (germline): GTSNPN, SVGIG (reference sequence). CDR3 loop: CAWSSWNTEAFF. CDR3 DNA sequence: TGTGCCTGGAGTTCGTGGAACACTGAAGCTTTCTTT.

This clone was seen only a few times. The chain couples TRBV11-2 to TRBJ1-2, with D unresolved. Trimming took 2 bases from V and 3 from J, leaving 7 bases between them. This CDR3 has 13 amino acids. In germline, CDR1 is SGHAT, CDR2 FQNNGV. CDR3 amino acids: CASSLLQDYGYTF. The CDR3 nucleotides are TGTGCCAGCAGCTTACTACAAGACTATGGCTACACCTTC. Looking up the rest from reference TRBV11-2 and TRBJ1-2 gives the full variable domain: EAGVAQSPRYKIIEKRQSVAFWCNPISGHATLYWYQQILGQGPKLLIQFQNNGVVDDSQLPKDRFSAERLKGVDSTLKIQPAKLEDSAVYLCASSLLQDYGYTFGSGTRLTVV.

A note on this clone: This sample includes further DNA sequences coding for the same CDR3. The chain has TRBV7-2 and TRBJ1-1, with TRBD1 identical over 8 bases. V gave up 1 base and J gave up 0 bases; unmatched junction bases: 1. Germline CDR1 is SGHTA and CDR2 is FQGNSA. The CDR3 is made up of 15 amino acids. In DNA form, the CDR3 reads TGTGCCAGCAGCTTAGGGACAGGGTTGAACACTGAAGCTTTCTTT. This gives the protein CASSLGTGLNTEAFF.

The chain couples TRBV3-1 (or the pseudogene TRBV3-2) to TRBJ2-3; the D is unclear. There are 15 residues in the CDR3. V was shortened by 1 base and J by 2 bases, with 10 bases between the two germline ends. Per the germline V gene, CDR1 is LGHDT and CDR2 is YNNKEL (reference sequence). The DNA for the CDR3 is TGTGCCAGCAGCCAAGTTAGACTGCACACAGATACGCAGTATTTT. Translating gives CASSQVRLHTDTQYF.

The chain joins TRBV9 to TRBJ2-3; TRBD2 aligns across 7 bases. CDR3 length equals 16 residues. The V gene end was trimmed by 0 bases and the J gene end by 2 bases; junction bases not matched to a gene: 6. CDR1 is SGDLS and CDR2 is YYNGEE in the germline V gene. In DNA form, the CDR3 reads TGTGCCAGCAGCGTAGGGGCTAGCGGACCCACAGATACGCAGTATTTT. Translated, it gives CASSVGASGPTDTQYF.

The chain recombines TRBV6-5 with TRBJ1-1; D is unresolved. The germline CDR1 and CDR2 sequences are MNHEY and SVGAGI. The CDR3 totals 14 residues. The V end was cut by 2 bases, the J end by 1 base, with 8 bases between. The CDR3 DNA is TGTGCCAGCAGTTACGGAGCAGGGAACACTGAAGCTTTCTTT. As protein: CASSYGAGNTEAFF.

The chain couples TRBV4-2 to TRBJ1-4; 11 bases fit TRBD1. With 3 bases clipped from V and 4 bases from J, the junction kept 7 bases outside the gene matches. Germline V gives CDR1 LGHNA, CDR2 YNFKEQ. The CDR3 length is 17 residues. CDR3 DNA: TGTGCCAGCAGCCATCAAGGACAGGGGGCCGGTAATGAAAAACTGTTTTTT. Residues: CASSHQGQGAGNEKLFF.

This chain uses TRBV10-3 with TRBJ2-5, with 13 bases matching TRBD2. The CDR3 is 15 residues long. The germline gives CDR1 ENHRY, CDR2 SYGVKD. Unmatched junction bases numbered 3, after V lost 4 bases and J lost 4 bases. The CDR3 DNA is TGTGCCATCAGTGGCGGACTAGCGGGAGTAGAGACCCAGTACTTC. Translating it yields CAISGGLAGVETQYF.

V usage is TRBV27 and J usage is TRBJ2-2; D gene unclear. Germline CDR1 reads MNHEY; CDR2 reads SMNVEV (reference sequence). The ends were cut back, 2 bases at V and 0 bases at J, with 7 bases in the middle. This CDR3 is built from 15 residues. The CDR3 DNA reads as TGTGCCAGCAGTTTAGGCGGATCGAACACCGGGGAGCTGTTTTTT. The encoded protein is CASSLGGSNTGELFF.

J is TRBJ1-2 and V is TRBV7-2; TRBD1 aligns across 7 bases. The CDR3 has 13 residues. Germline V gene lookup returns CDR1 SGHTA and CDR2 FQGNSA. V was pared by 1 base and J by 7 bases, with 3 bases of the junction left unmatched. The CDR3 coding sequence is TGTGCCAGCAGCTTAGACAGGACAGGTGGCTACACCTTC. It translates to CASSLDRTGGYTF. Based on the CDR3 plus reference TRBV7-2 and TRBJ1-2, the full variable domain is GAGVSQSPSNKVTEKGKDVELRCDPISGHTALYWYRQSLGQGLEFLIYFQGNSAPDKSGLPSDRFSAERTGGSVSTLTIQRTQQEDSAVYLCASSLDRTGGYTFGSGTRLTVV.

The chain is built from TRBV6-6 and TRBJ1-1; D call uncertain. CDR1 is MNHNY, CDR2 SVGAGI, per germline (reference sequence). The CDR3 is 13 residues long. The V end was cut by 4 bases, the J end by 2 bases, with 8 bases between. The CDR3 sequence is CASSSLRNTEAFF. CDR3 sequence (DNA): TGTGCCAGCAGTTCCCTTAGAAACACTGAAGCTTTCTTT.

The chain joins TRBV5-5 to TRBJ1-5, with 7 bases lining up with TRBD1. J lost 6 bases, V lost 0 bases, and 12 bases had no gene match. CDR1 and CDR2 (germline): SGHKS, YYEKEE (reference sequence). The CDR3 loop spans 17 amino acids. The CDR3 nucleotides are TGTGCCAGCAGCTTGGGAGGGCCCAGGGGGGTGGGTCAGCCCCAGCATTTT. The encoded protein is CASSLGGPRGVGQPQHF.

The CDR3 loop is CASSPRTGVAAEAFF. CDR3 nucleotide sequence: TGTGCCAGCAGCCCCCGGACAGGGGTGGCGGCTGAAGCTTTCTTT. The gene calls are TRBV7-2 and TRBJ1-1, with 9 nucleotides matching TRBD1. This CDR3 contains 15 residues. Trimming at V came to 5 bases and at J to 6 bases, leaving 10 bases not matched to a gene. Germline V gives CDR1 SGHTA, CDR2 FQGNSA.

The V and J genes are TRBV12-5 and TRBJ2-3, with 10 positions matching TRBD1. The germline gives CDR1 LGHNT, CDR2 FRNRAP. With 5 bases clipped from V and 4 bases from J, the junction kept 6 bases outside the gene matches. The CDR3 totals 15 residues. In DNA, the CDR3 is TGTGCTAGTGGTCTCGGGACAGGGGCGGCAGATACGCAGTATTTT. This translates into CASGLGTGAADTQYF.

This sequence joins TRBV3-1 (or the pseudogene TRBV3-2) and TRBJ2-4, with 11 bases lining up with TRBD2. J gave up 7 bases and V 3 bases, and 2 bases lay outside the gene matches. CDR1 and CDR2 from the germline V gene are LGHDT and YNNKEL (reference sequence). The CDR3 is 14 residues long. CDR3 amino acids: CASSQASGGNIQYF. Here the CDR3 DNA reads TGTGCCAGCAGCCAGGCTAGCGGGGGGAACATTCAGTACTTC.

The rearrangement joins TRBV15 to TRBJ1-3, with unresolved D. This CDR3 comprises 18 residues. Germline CDR1 and CDR2: LNHNV and YYDKDF (reference sequence). Trimming took off 5 bases at V and 0 bases at J, with 20 bases between the two ends. CDR3 sequence reads: CATSRVAPGLSSGNTIYF. The CDR3 nucleotides are TGTGCCACCAGCCGAGTAGCACCGGGATTATCCTCTGGAAACACCATATATTTT.

This clone was recorded once. The chain carries TRBV6-5 and TRBJ1-3; D is uncertain. V lost 6 bases and J 0 bases, leaving 12 bases between the germline ends. The germline CDR1 and CDR2 sequences are MNHEY and SVGAGI. The CDR3 is made up of 15 amino acids. CDR3 amino acids: CASSRARDSGNTIYF. The CDR3 DNA reads as TGTGCCAGCAGCCGAGCTCGGGACTCTGGAAACACCATATATTTT.

The chain combines TRBV6-5 with TRBJ1-5; the D is unclear. The germline gives CDR1 MNHEY, CDR2 SVGAGI. The CDR3 length is 16 residues. The ends were cut back, 4 bases at V and 2 bases at J, with 15 bases in the middle. The CDR3 bases are TGTGCCAGCAGTTCCTGGACTAATAGGGGCAATCAGCCCCAGCATTTT. It is translated as CASSSWTNRGNQPQHF.

In this sample, this clone turned up once. The gene calls are TRBV18 and TRBJ1-6; 8 bases are shared with TRBD1. V lost 5 bases to trimming and J lost 7 bases; unmatched junction nucleotides: 10. Germline CDR1 KGHSH, CDR2 LQKENI. This CDR3 region has 16 residues. The CDR3 is CASSASTGGVNSPLHF. The CDR3 bases are TGTGCCAGCTCAGCAAGTACAGGGGGTGTGAATTCACCCCTCCACTTT.

This clone was seen just once. The rearrangement links TRBV28 to TRBJ2-7, with 13 bases aligning to TRBD2. Looked up from germline, CDR1 is MDHEN and CDR2 is SYDVKM. V was clipped by 6 bases and J by 2 bases; unmatched bases: 4. The CDR3 contains 15 residues. In DNA, the CDR3 is TGTGCCAGCAGCAAGACTAGCGGGAGGCCCTACGAGCAGTACTTC. Its translation is CASSKTSGRPYEQYF.